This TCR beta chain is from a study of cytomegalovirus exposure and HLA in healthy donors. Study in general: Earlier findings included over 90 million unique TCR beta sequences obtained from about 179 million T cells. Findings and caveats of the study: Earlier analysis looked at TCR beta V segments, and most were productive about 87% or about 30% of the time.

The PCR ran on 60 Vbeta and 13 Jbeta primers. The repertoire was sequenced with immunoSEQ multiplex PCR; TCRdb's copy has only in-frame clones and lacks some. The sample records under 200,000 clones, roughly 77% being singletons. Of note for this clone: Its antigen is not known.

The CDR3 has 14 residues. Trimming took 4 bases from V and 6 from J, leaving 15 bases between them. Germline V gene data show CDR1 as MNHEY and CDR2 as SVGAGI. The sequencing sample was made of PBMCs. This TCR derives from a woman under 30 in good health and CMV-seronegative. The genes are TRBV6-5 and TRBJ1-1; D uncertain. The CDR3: CASSSRGAIAEAFF. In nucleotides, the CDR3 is TGTGCCAGCAGTTCCCGGGGAGCGATCGCTGAAGCTTTCTTT.